Listed below are T cell receptor beta chains from one sample, sequenced in a study of OX40 agonist ivuxolimab in advanced cancers. The method was immunoSEQ multiplex PCR; TCRdb's version includes in-frame clones alone and lacks a portion of them. The sample has about 77,000 clones, around nine tenths seen once. The source was CD4+ or CD8+ T cells sorted from blood, collected in a trial of the OX40 agonist ivuxolimab. These receptors were obtained from an adult with an advanced solid tumor such as melanoma, head and neck, liver or kidney cancer. CDR3s include the opening cysteine and the closing phenylalanine or tryptophan. The D gene is left open where the match is weak. Part of the rows lack a size; the others show once, few, many or a class for expanded clones.

TRBJ1-1	-	-	TRBV5-6	CASSLPDSSVTEAFF	TGTGCCAGCAGCCTCCCGGACAGCTCGGTCACTGAAGCTTTCTTT
TRBJ2-5	-	few	TRBV7-2	CASSLLQGGQETQYF	TGTGCCAGCAGCTTACTACAGGGTGGACAAGAGACCCAGTACTTC
TRBJ2-2	-	few	TRBV5-4	CASPLPPGTGELFF	TGTGCCAGCCCCCTACCTCCTGGCACCGGGGAGCTGTTTTTT
TRBJ2-3	-	-	TRBV10-3	CAIRPEGVGTDTQYF	TGTGCCATCAGGCCCGAGGGGGTGGGCACAGATACGCAGTATTTT
TRBJ2-5	-	-	TRBV27	CASSLFIQETQYF	TGTGCCAGCAGTTTATTCATCCAAGAGACCCAGTACTTC
TRBJ1-1	-	-	TRBV4-1	CASSQARRVNTEAFF	TGCGCCAGCAGCCAAGCACGGCGGGTTAACACTGAAGCTTTCTTT
TRBJ1-1	-	once	TRBV18	CASSPSQSQNTEAFF	TGTGCCAGCTCCCCTAGCCAATCACAGAACACTGAAGCTTTCTTT
TRBJ1-3	-	-	TRBV30	CACQKGRSRGNTIYF	TGTGCCTGTCAAAAGGGTCGGAGCCGTGGAAACACCATATATTTT
TRBJ2-3	TRBD2	few	TRBV7-2	CASSTSGGGGVTDTQYF	TGTGCCAGCAGTACTAGCGGGGGAGGGGGTGTGACAGATACGCAGTATTTT
TRBJ2-7	-	-	TRBV15	CATSRGSSLAIFEQYF	TGTGCCACCAGCAGGGGAAGCTCACTAGCAATTTTCGAGCAGTACTTC
TRBJ2-5	-	-	TRBV7-2	CASSPPSETQYF	TGTGCCAGCAGCCCCCCCTCGGAGACCCAGTACTTC
TRBJ2-6	-	-	TRBV19	CASSVGSGANVLTF	TGTGCCAGTAGTGTCGGCTCTGGGGCCAACGTCCTGACTTTC
TRBJ2-3	TRBD2	once	TRBV28	CASSSPGLASDTQYF	TGTGCCAGCAGCTCCCCCGGACTAGCGTCGGATACGCAGTATTTT
TRBJ2-5	-	-	TRBV29-1	CSVTGDAETQYF	TGCAGCGTTACGGGAGACGCAGAGACCCAGTACTTC
TRBJ2-1	TRBD2	-	TRBV5-1	CASSSGGRDYNEQFF	TGCGCCAGCAGCTCGGGAGGGCGAGACTACAATGAGCAGTTCTTC
TRBJ1-1	-	-	TRBV14	CASSQDQSTEAFF	TGTGCCAGCAGCCAAGACCAAAGTACTGAAGCTTTCTTT
TRBJ2-7	-	-	TRBV28	CASKGSGSSYEQYF	TGTGCCAGCAAAGGGAGCGGAAGCTCCTACGAGCAGTACTTC
TRBJ2-3	TRBD2	-	TRBV5-4	CASSLALSGSSSTDTQYF	TGTGCCAGCAGCTTGGCCCTTAGCGGGAGTTCTAGCACAGATACGCAGTATTTT
TRBJ2-6	TRBD1	-	TRBV14	CASSLTGVGGANVLTF	TGTGCCAGCAGCCTCACAGGGGTAGGTGGGGCCAACGTCCTGACTTTC
TRBJ2-7	-	few	TRBV29-1	CSVVDTTYEQYF	TGCAGCGTTGTGGACACGACCTACGAGCAGTACTTC
TRBJ2-7	-	-	TRBV5-1	CASSPRLGGYEQYF	TGCGCCAGCAGCCCCAGGTTGGGGGGCTACGAGCAGTACTTC
TRBJ2-7	-	-	TRBV5-1	CASSLAGTAEREQYF	TGCGCCAGCAGCTTGGCTGGGACGGCGGAACGCGAGCAGTACTTC
TRBJ2-3	-	-	TRBV7-6	CASSEQGPDTQYF	TGTGCCAGCAGCGAACAGGGCCCAGATACGCAGTATTTT
TRBJ2-7	-	-	TRBV7-2	CASSTRISYEQYF	TGTGCCAGCAGCACTAGGATCTCATACGAGCAGTACTTC
TRBJ1-5	-	-	TRBV4-3	CASSQVAGTNTAQHF	TGCGCCAGCAGCCAAGTCGCCGGGACGAATACGGCCCAGCATTTT
TRBJ1-3	-	once	TRBV18	CASSGGSGNTIYF	TGTGCCAGCTCCGGAGGGTCTGGAAACACCATATATTTT
TRBJ2-3	-	-	TRBV14	CASSQDRGTRQYF	TGTGCCAGCAGCCAAGATCGTGGGACGAGGCAGTATTTT
TRBJ1-2	-	-	TRBV18	CASSPLWAEGYTF	TGTGCCAGCTCACCACTTTGGGCCGAAGGCTACACCTTC
TRBJ1-2	-	-	TRBV6-1	CASRRGAEGGYTF	TGTGCCAGCAGGAGGGGGGCTGAGGGCGGCTACACCTTC
TRBJ1-2	TRBD1	once	TRBV2	CARSLSSGTVYGYTF	TGTGCCAGGAGCCTCTCCTCCGGGACAGTCTATGGCTACACCTTC
TRBJ1-4	-	-	TRBV19	CASSAGTKASEKLFF	TGTGCCAGTAGTGCCGGGACAAAGGCTAGTGAAAAACTGTTTTTT
TRBJ2-3	TRBD2	-	TRBV4-2	CASSRTSGSTDTQYF	TGTGCCAGCAGCCGTACTAGCGGGAGCACAGATACGCAGTATTTT
TRBJ2-3	-	-	TRBV7-9	CASSLMARDRQYF	TGTGCCAGCAGCTTAATGGCCCGAGACCGGCAGTATTTT
TRBJ2-7	TRBD2	-	TRBV19	CASSDASGPKYEQYF	TGTGCCAGTAGTGATGCTAGCGGGCCAAAATACGAGCAGTACTTC
TRBJ2-7	TRBD1	-	TRBV5-1	CASRGGTGAYEQYF	TGCGCCAGCAGGGGCGGGACAGGAGCCTACGAGCAGTACTTC
TRBJ2-1	TRBD2	-	TRBV7-7	CASSVGTSGANEQFF	TGTGCTAGCAGCGTGGGGACTAGCGGGGCCAATGAGCAGTTCTTC
TRBJ2-1	-	-	TRBV2	CASRFRAHTADEQFF	TGTGCCAGCAGGTTCCGGGCCCACACTGCGGATGAGCAGTTCTTC
TRBJ2-1	-	-	TRBV27	CASTQTLSPYNEQFF	TGTGCCAGCACCCAAACTCTTTCGCCTTACAATGAGCAGTTCTTC
TRBJ2-5	TRBD2	once	TRBV7-9	CASGRGAGGQETQYF	TGTGCCAGCGGCCGGGGGGCGGGAGGACAAGAGACCCAGTACTTC
TRBJ2-1	TRBD2	-	TRBV18	CASSPQGSGRAGSYNEQFF	TGTGCCAGCTCACCTCAGGGGAGCGGGAGGGCCGGATCCTACAATGAGCAGTTCTTC
TRBJ1-5	-	few	TRBV6-6	CASSPVSHNQPQHF	TGTGCCAGCAGCCCGGTTAGCCACAATCAGCCCCAGCATTTT
TRBJ2-2	-	-	TRBV2	CAIRRFANTGELFF	TGTGCCATAAGACGGTTCGCGAACACCGGGGAGCTGTTTTTT
TRBJ1-1	TRBD1	-	TRBV6-1	CASRKGSTGASEAFF	TGTGCCAGCAGGAAAGGGTCGACAGGGGCCTCTGAAGCTTTCTTT
TRBJ1-2	TRBD1	-	TRBV4-3	CASSHTGGNYGYTF	TGCGCCAGCAGCCACACAGGGGGGAACTATGGCTACACCTTC
TRBJ2-5	-	-	TRBV7-3	CASSLSRAIETQYF	TGTGCCAGCAGCTTGAGCAGGGCGATTGAGACCCAGTACTTC
TRBJ1-3	-	-	TRBV9	CASSGSGNTIYF	TGTGCCAGCAGCGGCTCTGGAAACACCATATATTTT
TRBJ2-5	TRBD1	-	TRBV5-1	CASSLGTGKETQYF	TGCGCCAGCAGCTTGGGGACAGGGAAAGAGACCCAGTACTTC
TRBJ1-2	-	-	TRBV7-2	CASSLGSHKNYGYTF	TGTGCCAGCAGCTTAGGTAGTCATAAAAACTATGGCTACACCTTC
TRBJ1-2	-	-	TRBV20-1	CSAGGFYGYTF	TGCAGTGCTGGGGGATTCTATGGCTACACCTTC
TRBJ2-7	TRBD1	-	TRBV9	CASSQGQRSYEQYF	TGTGCCAGCAGCCAGGGACAGCGCTCCTACGAGCAGTACTTC
TRBJ2-3	TRBD2	-	TRBV4-2	CASSQRTSGSGDTQYF	TGTGCCAGCAGCCAGCGGACTAGCGGGAGCGGAGATACGCAGTATTTT
TRBJ2-5	-	-	TRBV6-1	CASSEIWQAAQYF	TGTGCCAGCAGTGAAATTTGGCAGGCGGCCCAGTACTTC